This TCR beta chain was documented in a study of tumor-infiltrating lymphocytes in primary liver carcinoma. On the study more broadly: Men and women, 30 to 69 years of age, made up the patients. The study obtained roughly 3.5 to 7.5 million productive TCRbeta reads per sample, similar across tissue types.

Findings and limits, study-wide: Tumors had a significantly higher top-250-clone fraction than blood (p = 0.039).

They got blood RNA out of unsorted whole blood and also pulled out germline DNA. A primer in the constant region served to generate TCR beta cDNA from 450 to 600 ng of total RNA. Slightly modified ARM-PCR with three nested multiplex PCR rounds yielded TCR beta libraries. A C-beta reverse primer and TRBV1-TRBV30 forward primers served in each of the first two PCR rounds, at ten to eleven cycles apiece. TCRdb recomputed calls from the multiplex PCR reads with MiXCR, one row per CDR3 protein. Altogether 180,000 or so distinct CDR3 sequences are present, 50% to 75% being singletons, with the ten largest covering roughly 76%. As for this clonotype: The antigen is not known.

The germline gives CDR1 SQVTM, CDR2 ANQGSEA. V was shortened by 4 bases and J by 8 bases, with 11 bases between the two germline ends. CDR3 length: 11 residues. The sequencing input was peripheral blood. The receptor was isolated from a man aged 35 to 55 with primary liver carcinoma and hepatitis B virus infection. The V and J genes are TRBV29-1 and TRBJ1-2, with unresolved D. The CDR3 loop is CSVAIGKGYTF. CDR3 nucleotide sequence: TGCAGCGTTGCGATAGGAAAAGGCTACACCTTC.